Here is one T cell receptor (beta chain) with its context. The antigen is not known. The table came from immunoSEQ multiplex PCR; TCRdb's copy has only in-frame clones and leaves some out. The table has 100,000 or so clones, approximately 92% seen once; the top ten hold less than 1.5%. CDR3 size: 13 residues. CDR1 SQVTM and CDR2 ANQGSEA come from the germline V gene. V lost 3 bases, J lost 6 bases, and 4 bases stayed unmatched. The source of the sample is a study of graft-versus-host responses after intestinal transplantation. The sequence came from a human donor who was the organ donor for an intestinal transplant. This chain connects TRBV29-1 to TRBJ2-1, with 8 bases identical to TRBD2. The material was unstimulated CD8+ T cells sorted from spleen or lymph node cells, obtained before transplant. The CDR3 here is CSVERSGGNEQFF. CDR3 in DNA: TGCAGCGTTGAGAGGAGCGGGGGCAATGAGCAGTTCTTC.